This is a list of T cell receptor beta chains from one sample in a study of monozygotic twins with inflammatory bowel disease. One entry per CDR3 protein, without DNA, is what TCRdb gives after re-calling the 5' RACE reads. In total, the table holds roughly 330,000 distinct CDR3 sequences. The material sequenced was blood. The receptors stem from a human donor with ulcerative colitis or Crohn's disease, or a healthy co-twin of an affected twin (not recorded which). Each CDR3 is given with its conserved first and last residue.

J	V	length	CDR3
TRBJ2-2	TRBV20-1	14	CSASPAGRAGELFF
TRBJ2-2	TRBV7-9	16	CASSPIRTLNTGELFF
TRBJ2-3	TRBV24-1	14	CATSRQAFTDTQYF
TRBJ2-7	TRBV20-1	14	CSASGGASPYEQYF
TRBJ2-7	TRBV5-1	13	CASGEMSVNEQYF
TRBJ1-4	TRBV11-2	15	CASSPTAITNEKLFF
TRBJ2-2	TRBV7-2	16	CASSFPQGANTGELFF
TRBJ1-6	TRBV28	11	CASTGSSPLHF
TRBJ2-7	TRBV7-2	15	CASSLASQSSYEQYF
TRBJ2-1	TRBV19	17	CASSISLGGGGGNEQFF
TRBJ2-2	TRBV6-2/TRBV6-3	16	CASSYLPTGENGELFF
TRBJ2-5	TRBV20-1	13	CSATTSGQETQYF
TRBJ2-1	TRBV7-9	14	CASSMSSVYNEQFF
TRBJ2-5	TRBV3-1	13	CASTQDLQETQYF
TRBJ2-1	TRBV5-1	15	CASSPGLAHYNEQFF
TRBJ2-3	TRBV6-1	17	CASKISSGQASTDTQYF
TRBJ1-2	TRBV30	13	CAWSPNRGPGYTF
TRBJ2-3	TRBV7-2	16	CASSLPVLVKTDTQYF
TRBJ1-1	TRBV20-1	16	CSARDGRQGGGTEAFF
TRBJ2-1	TRBV6-6	12	CASTPSPYEQFF
TRBJ1-5	TRBV28	14	CASSVRGPRKPQHF
TRBJ2-1	TRBV5-1	14	CASSVAVTNNEQFF
TRBJ2-1	TRBV12-3/TRBV12-4	14	CASSLTGMGNEQFF
TRBJ2-3	TRBV5-1	17	CASSPGTSGYSTDTQYF
TRBJ1-3	TRBV6-2/TRBV6-3	20	CASTPSGTPERWLSGNTIYF
TRBJ2-7	TRBV20-1	13	CSAVALLPYEQYF
TRBJ2-3	TRBV5-1	16	CASSLELADFTDTQYF
TRBJ2-1	TRBV24-1	17	CATSDSIGVGSYNEQFF
TRBJ1-4	TRBV28	15	CASSPPWDSNEKLFF
TRBJ1-1	TRBV6-2/TRBV6-3	13	CASSYGSSTEAFF
TRBJ2-2	TRBV12-3/TRBV12-4	14	CASSTTGNGGELFF
TRBJ2-7	TRBV6-1	14	CASSRWEATYEQYF
TRBJ1-1	TRBV5-1	13	CASSAGPGTEAFF
TRBJ1-1	TRBV13	15	CASSLEATSNTEAFF
TRBJ1-2	TRBV28	11	CASSDGSGYTF
TRBJ2-2	TRBV20-1	15	CSARDRGAGAGALFF
TRBJ2-3	TRBV2	16	CASSDDPGQNTDTQYF
TRBJ2-3	TRBV27	16	CASSLISKRSTDTQYF
TRBJ2-7	TRBV27	14	CASSLAPGGNEQYF
TRBJ2-1	TRBV20-1	14	CSAKRRGAYNEQFF
TRBJ2-3	TRBV9	11	CASSAGDTQYF
TRBJ1-1	TRBV5-1	14	CASSSGTGNTEAFF
TRBJ2-7	TRBV21-1	17	CASSKPPLGRSSYEQYF
TRBJ2-2	TRBV12-3/TRBV12-4	12	CASIRNTGELFF
TRBJ2-6	TRBV19	17	CASSIGTGYQGANVLTF
TRBJ1-2	TRBV27	13	CASSSDSSQGYTF
TRBJ2-1	TRBV7-2	12	CASSLADTVGFF
TRBJ2-3	TRBV12-3/TRBV12-4	16	CASRASSAGGADTQYF